Listed below are T cell receptor beta chains from one sample, sequenced in a study of T-cell reconstitution after alpha-beta-depleted transplantation in children. TCRdb passed the PCR reads through MiXCR, listing each CDR3 protein once. The sample lists just under 350,000 distinct CDR3 sequences, about 17% occurring once. This specimen was PBMCs, mostly from graft donor cells, taken 360 days after TCRalphabeta/CD19-depleted stem cell transplant. These TCRs come from a male patient aged 2 to 10 who had a stem cell transplant for acute lymphoblastic leukemia, so the T cells may come from the graft donor. Each CDR3 is given with its conserved first and last residue. A D gene is named only where the DNA matches it firmly. Part of the rows lack a size; the others show once, few, many or a class for expanded clones.

D gene: NA
V gene: TRBV7-9
J gene: TRBJ2-1
clone size: few
CDR3 protein: CASSLYRHRNNEQFF
CDR3 DNA: TGTGCCAGCAGCTTATACAGGCACCGGAACAATGAGCAGTTCTTC

D gene: NA
V gene: TRBV5-1
J gene: TRBJ2-5
clone size: few
CDR3 protein: CASSLAMQGETQYF
CDR3 DNA: TGCGCCAGCAGCTTGGCCATGCAGGGGGAGACCCAGTACTTC

D gene: NA
V gene: TRBV12-5
J gene: TRBJ2-1
clone size: NA
CDR3 protein: CASGSDRTKQFF
CDR3 DNA: TGTGCTAGTGGCTCTGACAGGACTAAGCAGTTCTTC

D gene: TRBD1
V gene: TRBV28
J gene: TRBJ2-3
clone size: NA
CDR3 protein: CASSFEGAGTDTQYF
CDR3 DNA: TGTGCCAGCAGTTTCGAGGGGGCGGGCACAGATACGCAGTATTTT

D gene: NA
V gene: TRBV4-2
J gene: TRBJ2-1
clone size: few
CDR3 protein: CASSPETGTYYNEQFF
CDR3 DNA: TGTGCCAGCAGCCCCGAGACAGGAACCTACTACAATGAGCAGTTCTTC

D gene: TRBD2
V gene: TRBV20-1
J gene: TRBJ2-1
clone size: many
CDR3 protein: CSARSLRERGYNEQFF
CDR3 DNA: TGCAGTGCTAGATCTCTGCGGGAGAGGGGCTACAATGAGCAGTTCTTC

D gene: TRBD2
V gene: TRBV27
J gene: TRBJ2-1
clone size: NA
CDR3 protein: CASSGGTSGSNEQFF
CDR3 DNA: TGTGCCAGCAGCGGCGGGACTAGCGGGAGTAATGAGCAGTTCTTC

D gene: NA
V gene: TRBV5-1
J gene: TRBJ2-5
clone size: NA
CDR3 protein: CASSLATNTPETQYF
CDR3 DNA: TGCGCCAGCAGCTTGGCCACCAACACCCCAGAGACCCAGTACTTC

D gene: NA
V gene: TRBV11-1
J gene: TRBJ2-1
clone size: NA
CDR3 protein: CASSLRVYSSLNEQFF
CDR3 DNA: TGTGCCAGCAGCCTCCGCGTGTATTCGTCCCTGAATGAGCAGTTCTTC

D gene: NA
V gene: TRBV10-2
J gene: TRBJ2-3
clone size: few
CDR3 protein: CASRDGGTDTQYF
CDR3 DNA: TGCGCCAGCCGGGACGGGGGCACAGATACGCAGTATTTT

D gene: NA
V gene: TRBV9
J gene: TRBJ1-6
clone size: NA
CDR3 protein: CASSVVDNSPLHF
CDR3 DNA: TGTGCCAGCAGCGTAGTAGACAATTCACCCCTCCACTTT

D gene: NA
V gene: TRBV7-9
J gene: TRBJ2-3
clone size: many
CDR3 protein: CASSFRMADTQYF
CDR3 DNA: TGTGCCAGCAGCTTCAGGATGGCAGATACGCAGTATTTT

D gene: NA
V gene: TRBV28
J gene: TRBJ2-7
clone size: few
CDR3 protein: CASRIDQSSYEQYF
CDR3 DNA: TGTGCCAGCAGGATTGACCAGAGCTCCTACGAGCAGTACTTC

D gene: NA
V gene: TRBV7-2
J gene: TRBJ1-2
clone size: NA
CDR3 protein: CASSSRRGAVYGYTF
CDR3 DNA: TGTGCCAGCAGCTCCCGGAGGGGCGCTGTCTATGGCTACACCTTC

D gene: NA
V gene: TRBV4-1
J gene: TRBJ2-6
clone size: NA
CDR3 protein: CASSLAGASGANVLTF
CDR3 DNA: TGCGCCAGCAGCCTCGCAGGCGCCTCTGGGGCCAACGTCCTGACTTTC

D gene: TRBD1
V gene: TRBV5-1
J gene: TRBJ2-7
clone size: few
CDR3 protein: CASSFPGQGHEQYF
CDR3 DNA: TGCGCCAGCAGCTTTCCGGGACAGGGCCACGAGCAGTACTTC

D gene: TRBD2
V gene: TRBV5-5
J gene: TRBJ2-1
clone size: NA
CDR3 protein: CASSLVLTSGTYNEQFF
CDR3 DNA: TGTGCCAGCAGCTTGGTCCTGACTAGCGGTACCTACAATGAGCAGTTCTTC

D gene: NA
V gene: TRBV9
J gene: TRBJ2-3
clone size: NA
CDR3 protein: CASSVGGDFLPDTQYF
CDR3 DNA: TGTGCCAGCAGCGTAGGGGGGGACTTCCTTCCAGATACGCAGTATTTT

D gene: TRBD1
V gene: TRBV18
J gene: TRBJ2-5
clone size: NA
CDR3 protein: CASSPRQGAGSTQYF
CDR3 DNA: TGTGCCAGCTCACCCCGACAGGGGGCGGGGAGTACCCAGTACTTC

D gene: NA
V gene: TRBV25-1
J gene: TRBJ2-3
clone size: NA
CDR3 protein: CASSVRGGGWDTQYF
CDR3 DNA: TGTGCCAGCAGTGTACGGGGAGGGGGCTGGGATACGCAGTATTTT

D gene: NA
V gene: TRBV29-1
J gene: TRBJ2-3
clone size: NA
CDR3 protein: CSVVEGNTDTQYF
CDR3 DNA: TGCAGCGTTGTGGAGGGCAACACAGATACGCAGTATTTT

D gene: TRBD1
V gene: TRBV12-3/TRBV12-4
J gene: TRBJ2-7
clone size: few
CDR3 protein: CASSRTDRVPYF
CDR3 DNA: TGTGCCAGCAGTCGTACAGACAGGGTGCCGTACTTC

D gene: NA
V gene: TRBV20-1
J gene: TRBJ2-1
clone size: NA
CDR3 protein: CSAPLGNEQFF
CDR3 DNA: TGCAGTGCTCCTCTAGGCAATGAGCAGTTCTTC

D gene: TRBD1
V gene: TRBV6-5
J gene: TRBJ2-5
clone size: few
CDR3 protein: CASRRDRGKETQYF
CDR3 DNA: TGTGCCAGCAGAAGGGACAGGGGAAAAGAGACCCAGTACTTC

D gene: NA
V gene: TRBV11-2
J gene: TRBJ2-7
clone size: few
CDR3 protein: CASSFGAGPSYEQYF
CDR3 DNA: TGTGCCAGCAGCTTCGGGGCGGGGCCCTCCTACGAGCAGTACTTC

D gene: NA
V gene: TRBV20-1
J gene: TRBJ2-5
clone size: few
CDR3 protein: CSARGVQETQYF
CDR3 DNA: TGCAGTGCTAGGGGGGTGCAAGAGACCCAGTACTTC

D gene: TRBD2
V gene: TRBV14
J gene: TRBJ2-2
clone size: NA
CDR3 protein: CASSQVGLAGGTGELFF
CDR3 DNA: TGTGCCAGCAGCCAAGTTGGACTAGCGGGAGGGACCGGGGAGCTGTTTTTT

D gene: NA
V gene: TRBV7-9
J gene: TRBJ1-1
clone size: NA
CDR3 protein: CASSLNADSGTEAFF
CDR3 DNA: TGTGCCAGCAGCTTAAATGCAGACAGTGGCACTGAAGCTTTCTTT

D gene: NA
V gene: TRBV9
J gene: TRBJ1-1
clone size: few
CDR3 protein: CASSVTQALGEAFF
CDR3 DNA: TGTGCCAGCAGCGTGACTCAGGCGTTGGGTGAAGCTTTCTTT

D gene: TRBD1
V gene: TRBV2
J gene: TRBJ2-4
clone size: few
CDR3 protein: CASSVRTGKYIQYF
CDR3 DNA: TGTGCCAGCAGTGTGCGGACAGGGAAATACATTCAGTACTTC

D gene: TRBD2
V gene: TRBV11-1
J gene: TRBJ2-1
clone size: NA
CDR3 protein: CASSFIPGLGGNNEQFF
CDR3 DNA: TGTGCCAGCAGCTTCATCCCGGGACTAGGGGGGAACAATGAGCAGTTCTTC

D gene: TRBD2
V gene: TRBV4-2
J gene: TRBJ2-7
clone size: NA
CDR3 protein: CASSQEKLAGGYAYEQYF
CDR3 DNA: TGTGCCAGCAGCCAAGAGAAGCTAGCGGGAGGTTATGCCTACGAGCAGTACTTC

D gene: TRBD1
V gene: TRBV6-1
J gene: TRBJ1-1
clone size: few
CDR3 protein: CASKGGPWGQGAWAEAFF
CDR3 DNA: TGTGCCAGCAAGGGGGGCCCGTGGGGACAGGGGGCTTGGGCTGAAGCTTTCTTT

D gene: NA
V gene: TRBV6-2/TRBV6-3
J gene: TRBJ2-3
clone size: few
CDR3 protein: CASSYEDTQYF
CDR3 DNA: TGTGCCAGCAGTTACGAAGATACGCAGTATTTT

D gene: NA
V gene: TRBV27
J gene: TRBJ1-1
clone size: few
CDR3 protein: CASSFGQRNTEAFF
CDR3 DNA: TGTGCCAGCAGTTTTGGTCAGAGGAACACTGAAGCTTTCTTT

D gene: TRBD1
V gene: TRBV18
J gene: TRBJ1-5
clone size: NA
CDR3 protein: CASSRGTGGRGQPQHF
CDR3 DNA: TGTGCCAGCTCACGGGGGACAGGGGGGCGAGGGCAGCCCCAGCATTTT

D gene: TRBD1
V gene: TRBV6-2/TRBV6-3
J gene: TRBJ2-2
clone size: few
CDR3 protein: CASSYPGQGQNVNTGELFF
CDR3 DNA: TGTGCCAGCAGTTACCCCGGACAGGGACAAAACGTGAACACCGGGGAGCTGTTTTTT

D gene: TRBD1
V gene: TRBV28
J gene: TRBJ2-5
clone size: few
CDR3 protein: CASRLGQGAFGETQYF
CDR3 DNA: TGTGCCAGCAGGCTGGGACAGGGGGCTTTTGGAGAGACCCAGTACTTC

D gene: TRBD1
V gene: TRBV11-3
J gene: TRBJ1-1
clone size: NA
CDR3 protein: CASSPGGADTEAFF
CDR3 DNA: TGTGCCAGCAGCCCAGGGGGAGCTGACACTGAAGCTTTCTTT

D gene: NA
V gene: TRBV10-3
J gene: TRBJ2-7
clone size: many
CDR3 protein: CAISESGTYEQYF
CDR3 DNA: TGTGCCATCAGTGAGTCCGGGACCTACGAGCAGTACTTC

D gene: NA
V gene: TRBV3-1
J gene: TRBJ2-4
clone size: NA
CDR3 protein: CASSQDSGGSGAKNIQYF
CDR3 DNA: TGTGCCAGCAGCCAAGATAGTGGAGGGAGTGGGGCCAAAAACATTCAGTACTTC

D gene: NA
V gene: TRBV19
J gene: TRBJ2-4
clone size: NA
CDR3 protein: CASSIDQGRNIQYF
CDR3 DNA: TGTGCCAGTAGTATCGATCAGGGGCGAAACATTCAGTACTTC

D gene: NA
V gene: TRBV7-9
J gene: TRBJ2-1
clone size: NA
CDR3 protein: CASSSQYQGSSYNEQFF
CDR3 DNA: TGTGCCAGCAGCTCCCAATATCAGGGGAGCTCCTACAATGAGCAGTTCTTC

D gene: NA
V gene: TRBV6-2/TRBV6-3
J gene: TRBJ2-1
clone size: few
CDR3 protein: CASRFETSPFPFHNEQFF
CDR3 DNA: TGTGCCAGCAGATTTGAGACTAGTCCTTTTCCTTTCCACAATGAGCAGTTCTTC

D gene: NA
V gene: TRBV12-3/TRBV12-4
J gene: TRBJ2-3
clone size: few
CDR3 protein: CASSLALSGSGADTQYF
CDR3 DNA: TGTGCCAGCAGTTTAGCCCTGAGTGGGAGTGGGGCAGATACGCAGTATTTT

D gene: NA
V gene: TRBV10-3
J gene: TRBJ2-1
clone size: many
CDR3 protein: CAISGTSVGYNEQFF
CDR3 DNA: TGTGCCATCAGTGGAACTAGTGTCGGATACAATGAGCAGTTCTTC

D gene: TRBD1
V gene: TRBV2
J gene: TRBJ2-7
clone size: many
CDR3 protein: CASKSTGAYEQYF
CDR3 DNA: TGTGCCAGCAAGTCTACAGGGGCCTACGAGCAGTACTTC

D gene: NA
V gene: TRBV11-2
J gene: TRBJ2-1
clone size: many
CDR3 protein: CASSLVGKSDYLYNEQFF
CDR3 DNA: TGTGCCAGCAGCTTAGTCGGGAAAAGCGACTACCTTTACAATGAGCAGTTCTTC

D gene: NA
V gene: TRBV12-3/TRBV12-4
J gene: TRBJ1-5
clone size: NA
CDR3 protein: CASSRDTSNQPQHF
CDR3 DNA: TGTGCCAGCAGCCGGGACACTAGCAATCAGCCCCAGCATTTT

D gene: TRBD1
V gene: TRBV2
J gene: TRBJ2-3
clone size: NA
CDR3 protein: CASTGQFSTDTQYF
CDR3 DNA: TGTGCCAGCACGGGACAGTTTAGCACAGATACGCAGTATTTT

D gene: TRBD2
V gene: TRBV3-1
J gene: TRBJ2-3
clone size: few
CDR3 protein: CASSQDPPSGSTDTQYF
CDR3 DNA: TGTGCCAGCAGCCAAGACCCCCCTAGCGGCTCCACAGATACGCAGTATTTT

D gene: NA
V gene: TRBV28
J gene: TRBJ1-1
clone size: few
CDR3 protein: CASSFSRNTEAFF
CDR3 DNA: TGTGCCAGCAGTTTTTCAAGAAACACTGAAGCTTTCTTT

D gene: NA
V gene: TRBV10-3
J gene: TRBJ1-5
clone size: NA
CDR3 protein: CAIRAENQPQHF
CDR3 DNA: TGTGCCATCAGGGCGGAGAATCAGCCCCAGCATTTT

D gene: TRBD2
V gene: TRBV19
J gene: TRBJ2-1
clone size: few
CDR3 protein: CASSTGLAGVTEQFF
CDR3 DNA: TGTGCCAGTAGTACCGGACTAGCGGGAGTAACTGAGCAGTTCTTC